This T cell receptor beta chain was retrieved from a study of a mutant IDH1 vaccine in newly diagnosed glioma. Study context: Treated patients had a mean age of approximately 40 years and a sex split that was around 60% male and approximately 40% female. Patients' prior therapy spanned radiotherapy, temozolomide, or both; most underwent both.

This table comes from immunoSEQ multiplex PCR, and its TCRdb copy is limited to in-frame clones, with some not included. Found here are roughly 120,000 clones, roughly 78% of them singletons; the top ten hold under 5.5%. Time point here: week 11, during vaccination. Every vaccine dose comprised 300 ug of mutant IDH1 20-mer peptide plus topical imiquimod. On this clone itself: The antigen is undetermined.

Study observations and caveats: Patients showed vaccine-induced immune responses at a rate of approximately 92%.

From germline, CDR1 is SNHLY and CDR2 FYNNEI. The ends lost 6 bases at V and 2 bases at J; junction bases unmatched: 5. There are 15 residues in the CDR3. This chain links TRBV2 with TRBJ1-5; 9 bases match TRBD1. The sample in question was PBMCs, obtained from a glioma patient whose treatment included an IDH1 peptide vaccine. The receptor was isolated from a man between 35 and 55 years old with glioma. CDR3 amino acids: CASRMTGGGNQPQHF. The CDR3 DNA follows: TGTGCCAGCAGGATGACAGGGGGTGGCAATCAGCCCCAGCATTTT.